Below are 9 T cell receptor beta chains sequenced from a single sample in a study of blood T cell repertoires in COVID-19. The data were produced by immunoSEQ multiplex PCR, yet TCRdb's version contains in-frame clones alone and is incomplete. The profile shows some 57,000 clones, just under 95% of them singletons. The sequenced sample consisted of peripheral blood. The receptors were gathered from a human donor in a cohort sampled during active COVID-19.

CDR3 coding DNA: TGTGCCAGCAGCTCACGACGGCTAGGAGAGGGAGATACGCAGTATTTT. Residues: CASSSRRLGEGDTQYF. This sequence joins TRBV11-2 and TRBJ2-3; TRBD2 might be the D (5 bases). V was pared by 4 bases and J by 5 bases, with 19 bases between. Germline CDR1 and CDR2: SGHAT and FQNNGV. This CDR3 region has 16 residues.

This clone has only one observation. The chain is built from TRBV6-6 and TRBJ2-7, with D maybe TRBD1 (5 bases). V gave up 6 bases and J gave up 0 bases, with 15 bases separating them. Germline V gives CDR1 MNHNY, CDR2 SVGAGI (reference sequence). CDR3 size: 15 residues. CDR3 bases: TGTGCCAGCAGCCCCAGGGTCGGCAGCTCCTACGAGCAGTACTTC. Translating gives CASSPRVGSSYEQYF.

The chain employs TRBV7-9 and TRBJ2-3; D unclear. The CDR3 has 15 residues. Deletions cut 3 bases from V and 2 bases from J, with 12 bases between. Per germline, CDR1 SEHNR and CDR2 FQNEAQ (reference sequence). CDR3: CASSLGPFPTDTQYF. The CDR3 DNA sequence: TGTGCCAGCAGCTTGGGCCCATTCCCCACAGATACGCAGTATTTT.

This chain links TRBV19 with TRBJ1-6, with a possible D match to TRBD1 (6 bases). This CDR3 comprises 16 residues. Germline V gives CDR1 LNHDA, CDR2 SQIVND (reference sequence). Trimming took off 5 bases at V and 5 bases at J, with 16 bases between the two ends. The CDR3 DNA is TGTGCCAGTAGTCACAGAACAGGGACTAATAATTCACCCCTCCACTTT. Its protein is CASSHRTGTNNSPLHF.

The chain couples TRBV19 to TRBJ1-5; D is possibly TRBD1 (5 bases). Germline lookup yields CDR1 LNHDA and CDR2 SQIVND (reference sequence). V was shortened by 1 base and J by 0 bases, with 10 bases between the two germline ends. The CDR3 runs to 16 residues. This CDR3 reads CASSIVTGYSNQPQHF. The CDR3 DNA reads as TGTGCCAGTAGTATAGTTACAGGTTATAGCAATCAGCCCCAGCATTTT.

The chain links TRBV6-2 or TRBV6-3 to TRBJ2-7; 8 positions match TRBD2. The CDR3 is 17 residues long. The ends lost 4 bases at V and 5 bases at J; junction bases unmatched: 16. Per germline, CDR1 MNHEY and CDR2 SVGEGT. The CDR3 DNA follows: TGTGCCAGCAGTTTCCTCCCGGGGCTAGCGGGTTTTGACGAGCAGTACTTC. This translates into CASSFLPGLAGFDEQYF.

Only one count was recorded for this clone. The chain recombines TRBV4-1 with TRBJ2-1, with TRBD1 as a possible D gene (6 bases). The CDR3 extends over 16 amino acids. Germline CDR1 and CDR2: MGHRA and YSYEKL. The V end lost 6 bases, the J end lost 6 bases, and 21 bases lay between the germline ends. The CDR3 coding sequence is TGCGCCAGCAGGCCGATGACAGGAAAAGGATCCAATGAGCAGTTCTTC. It specifies CASRPMTGKGSNEQFF.

CDR3 sequence: CASSLDRSFQETQYF. The DNA for the CDR3 is TGCGCCAGCAGTCTTGACAGGTCTTTTCAAGAGACCCAGTACTTC. This chain uses TRBV5-1 with TRBJ2-5, with D tentatively TRBD1 (6 bases). Germline loops: CDR1 SGHRS, CDR2 YFSETQ. CDR3 length: 15 amino acids. V was clipped by 5 bases and J by 2 bases, with 16 bases between them.

This chain links TRBV28 with TRBJ1-2; D is ambiguous. Trimming removed 5 bases from V and 4 bases from J, with 20 bases in between. The germline V gene has CDR1 MDHEN and CDR2 SYDVKM. The CDR3 has 16 amino acids. The CDR3 loop is CASSHPTRSDSYGYTF. As DNA, the CDR3 is TGTGCCAGCAGTCACCCGACTAGGTCGGATTCCTATGGCTACACCTTC.